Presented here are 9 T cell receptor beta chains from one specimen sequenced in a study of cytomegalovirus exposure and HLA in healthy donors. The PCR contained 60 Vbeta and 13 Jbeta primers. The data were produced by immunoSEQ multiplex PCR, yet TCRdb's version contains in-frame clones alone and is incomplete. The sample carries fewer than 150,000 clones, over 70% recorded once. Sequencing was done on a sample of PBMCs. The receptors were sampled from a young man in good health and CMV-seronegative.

Here the CDR3 DNA reads TGTGCCAGCAGTTCGCGGACTAGCTCAGTGAATGAGCAGTTCTTC. It specifies CASSSRTSSVNEQFF. This sequence joins TRBV27 and TRBJ2-1; TRBD2 matches at 8 bases. Unmatched junction bases numbered 9, after V lost 4 bases and J lost 7 bases. The germline CDR1 and CDR2 sequences are MNHEY and SMNVEV (reference sequence). CDR3 length equals 15 residues.

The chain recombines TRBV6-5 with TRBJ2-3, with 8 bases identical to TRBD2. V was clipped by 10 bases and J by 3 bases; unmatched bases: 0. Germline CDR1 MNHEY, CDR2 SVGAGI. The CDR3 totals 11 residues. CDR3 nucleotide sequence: TGTGCCACGGGAGGGACAGATACGCAGTATTTT. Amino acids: CATGGTDTQYF.

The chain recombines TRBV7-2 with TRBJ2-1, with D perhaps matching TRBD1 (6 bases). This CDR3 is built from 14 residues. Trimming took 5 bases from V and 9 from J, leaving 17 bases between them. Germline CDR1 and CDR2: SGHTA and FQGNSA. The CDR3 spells CASSPMGIQGEQFF. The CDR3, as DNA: TGTGCCAGCAGCCCTATGGGCATACAGGGTGAGCAGTTCTTC. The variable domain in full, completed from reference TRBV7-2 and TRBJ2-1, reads GAGVSQSPSNKVTEKGKDVELRCDPISGHTALYWYRQSLGQGLEFLIYFQGNSAPDKSGLPSDRFSAERTGGSVSTLTIQRTQQEDSAVYLCASSPMGIQGEQFFGPGTRLTVL.

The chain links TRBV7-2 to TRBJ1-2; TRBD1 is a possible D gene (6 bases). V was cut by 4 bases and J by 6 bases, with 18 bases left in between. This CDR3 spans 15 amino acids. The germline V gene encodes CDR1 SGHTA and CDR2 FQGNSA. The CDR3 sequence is CASSSQTGGLDGYTF. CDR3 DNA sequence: TGTGCCAGCAGCTCACAAACTGGGGGCCTGGATGGCTACACCTTC.

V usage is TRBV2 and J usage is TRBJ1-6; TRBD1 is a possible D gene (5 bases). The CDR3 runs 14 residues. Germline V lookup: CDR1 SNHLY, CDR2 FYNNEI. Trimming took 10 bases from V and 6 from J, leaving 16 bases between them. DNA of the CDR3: TGTGCCACCGGTCGACAGTACCTTAATTCACCCCTCCACTTT. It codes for CATGRQYLNSPLHF.

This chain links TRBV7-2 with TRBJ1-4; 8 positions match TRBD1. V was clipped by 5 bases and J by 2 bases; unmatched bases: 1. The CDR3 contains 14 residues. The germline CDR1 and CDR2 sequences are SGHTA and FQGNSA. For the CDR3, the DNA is TGTGCCAGCAGCGGGACAGGCACTAATGAAAAACTGTTTTTT. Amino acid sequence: CASSGTGTNEKLFF.

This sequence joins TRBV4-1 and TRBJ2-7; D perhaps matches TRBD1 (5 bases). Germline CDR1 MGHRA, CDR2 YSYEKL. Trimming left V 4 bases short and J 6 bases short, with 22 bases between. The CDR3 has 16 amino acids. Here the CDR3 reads CASSLLMGQPPAEQYF. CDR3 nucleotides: TGCGCCAGCAGCCTATTAATGGGGCAGCCGCCCGCCGAGCAGTACTTC.

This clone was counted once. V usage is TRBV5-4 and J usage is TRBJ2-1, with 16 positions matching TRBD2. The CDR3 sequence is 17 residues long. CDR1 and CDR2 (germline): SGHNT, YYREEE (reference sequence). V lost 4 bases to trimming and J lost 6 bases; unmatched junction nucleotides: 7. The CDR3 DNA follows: TGTGCCAGCAGCCCGGGACTAGCGGGAGGGATTCCCAATGAGCAGTTCTTC. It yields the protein CASSPGLAGGIPNEQFF. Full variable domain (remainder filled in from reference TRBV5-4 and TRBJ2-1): ETGVTQSPTHLIKTRGQQVTLRCSSQSGHNTVSWYQQALGQGPQFIFQYYREEENGRGNFPPRFSGLQFPNYSSELNVNALELDDSALYLCASSPGLAGGIPNEQFFGPGTRLTVL.

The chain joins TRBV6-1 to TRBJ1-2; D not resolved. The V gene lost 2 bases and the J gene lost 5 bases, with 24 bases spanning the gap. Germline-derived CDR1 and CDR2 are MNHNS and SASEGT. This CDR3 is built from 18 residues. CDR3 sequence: CASSEFFQERVWYYGYTF. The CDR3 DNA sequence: TGTGCCAGCAGTGAATTCTTCCAAGAGAGGGTATGGTATTATGGCTACACCTTC.